The 23 T cell receptor beta chains below all came from one sample that was sequenced in a study of HIV-infected patients and healthy controls. TCRdb processed the 5' RACE reads anew with MiXCR; each CDR3 protein has one entry. The sample gives about 64,000 distinct CDR3 sequences, roughly 19% of which show up once; more than 1.2% is in the top ten. The sample was CD4+ T cells from blood. These receptors all stem from a human donor in good health.

The CDR3 loop is CASSQVWPGNEQYF. The CDR3 region has the DNA TGTGCCAGCAGCCAAGTCTGGCCCGGGAACGAGCAGTACTTC. This chain links TRBV4-2 with TRBJ2-7, with TRBD2 as a possible D gene (5 bases). Between the trimmed V and J ends, which lost 1 base and 5 bases, there was a span of 12 bases. The V gene's germline CDR1 is LGHNA and CDR2 YNFKEQ. This CDR3 contains 14 residues.

The chain recombines TRBV5-1 with TRBJ2-2; D gene uncertain. V dropped 0 bases and J dropped 1 base, with 7 bases sitting between them. The CDR3 length is 15 residues. From germline, CDR1 is SGHRS and CDR2 YFSETQ. DNA for the CDR3: TGCGCCAGCAGCTTGGTGTCAGAGAACACCGGGGAGCTGTTTTTT. Translating it yields CASSLVSENTGELFF.

The chain combines TRBV7-2 with TRBJ1-1; D is perhaps TRBD1 (5 bases). V lost 2 bases and J lost 2, with 15 bases in between. The CDR3 runs to 16 residues. The germline V gene has CDR1 SGHTA and CDR2 FQGNSA. CDR3 loop: CASSLISAGSNTEAFF. As DNA, the CDR3 is TGTGCCAGCAGCTTAATATCGGCAGGGAGCAACACTGAAGCTTTCTTT.

Here the CDR3 reads CASSLSAGSYEQYF. Here the CDR3 DNA reads TGTGCCAGCAGTCTTTCGGCAGGATCCTACGAGCAGTACTTC. The chain employs TRBV2 and TRBJ2-7; D is unresolved. The V end lost 5 bases, the J end lost 1 base, and 12 bases lay between the germline ends. The CDR3 is 14 residues long. CDR1 SNHLY and CDR2 FYNNEI come from the germline V gene.

This clonotype was observed many times. This CDR3 reads CASSAFERPQETQYF. The CDR3 DNA is TGTGCCAGCAGCGCATTTGAGCGACCCCAAGAGACCCAGTACTTC. The chain joins TRBV9 to TRBJ2-5; D unclear. Between the trimmed V and J ends, which lost 3 bases and 1 base, there was a span of 13 bases. The CDR3 contains 15 residues. Germline V lookup: CDR1 SGDLS, CDR2 YYNGEE.

The genes are TRBV5-5 and TRBJ1-1; 9 bases are a match to TRBD1. There are 14 residues in the CDR3. CDR1 and CDR2 (germline): SGHKS, YYEKEE (reference sequence). With V trimmed by 5 bases and J by 7 bases, 9 bases remained unmatched. The CDR3 region is CASRSGTGLNEAFF. As DNA, the CDR3 is TGTGCCAGCAGATCAGGGACAGGGCTAAATGAAGCTTTCTTT.

This clonotype has only a few counts. This rearrangement joins TRBV6-6 to TRBJ1-5, with 7 bases lining up with TRBD1. Germline CDR1 is MNHNY and CDR2 is SVGAGI (reference sequence). Trimming cost V 7 bases and J 5 bases; bases outside gene matches: 8. This CDR3 contains 14 residues. CDR3 residues: CASTQGGRHQPQHF. The CDR3 DNA sequence: TGTGCCAGCACCCAGGGGGGTAGACATCAGCCCCAGCATTTT.

V gene TRBV7-9 combines with J gene TRBJ2-1; D is possibly TRBD1 (6 bases). Trimming took 5 bases from V and 8 from J, leaving 31 bases between them. This CDR3 has 19 amino acids. Germline lookup yields CDR1 SEHNR and CDR2 FQNEAQ (reference sequence). CDR3 in DNA: TGTGCCAGCAGCCCCACCCGACCCTCAGGGGAAAGAACTGGCCATGAGCAGTTCTTC. Its protein is CASSPTRPSGERTGHEQFF.

With regard to this clonotype: Given a much more abundant clone one base away, this may be a read error. The chain uses TRBV3-1 and TRBJ2-3, with D perhaps matching TRBD2 (5 bases). Germline-derived CDR1 and CDR2 are LGHDT and YNNKEL (reference sequence). Trimming removed 4 bases at V and 5 bases at J, with 13 bases between. This CDR3 has 14 amino acids. The CDR3 is CASSLSTSGDTQYF. As DNA, the CDR3 is TGTGCCAGCAGCCTTTCGACCAGCGGAGATACGCAGTATTTT.

The sample holds many counts of this clonotype. J is TRBJ1-4 and V is TRBV10-2; maybe TRBD1 (6 bases). The CDR3 is made up of 16 amino acids. Between the trimmed V and J ends, which lost 0 bases and 8 bases, there was a span of 16 bases. The germline gives CDR1 WSHSY, CDR2 SAAADI. Written as DNA, the CDR3 is TGCGCCAGCAGTGAGTCGTACAGGGCAGCCGGCGAAAAACTGTTTTTT. This codes for CASSESYRAAGEKLFF.

The rearrangement joins TRBV7-2 to TRBJ2-5; 8 bases align to TRBD1. The germline V gene encodes CDR1 SGHTA and CDR2 FQGNSA. The V segment lost 5 bases and the J segment 9 bases; nucleotides outside the gene matches: 5. This CDR3 comprises 12 residues. CDR3 nucleotide sequence: TGTGCCAGCAGCGAGGACAGGGTGGCCCAGTACTTC. Translated, it gives CASSEDRVAQYF.

In its sample, this clonotype was seen many times. V gene TRBV6-5 combines with J gene TRBJ1-1, with D unclear. The CDR3 is 17 residues long. Per the germline V gene, CDR1 is MNHEY and CDR2 is SVGAGI. The ends were cut back, 0 bases at V and 0 bases at J, with 14 bases in the middle. The CDR3 loop is CASSYSIPGRMNTEAFF. CDR3 in DNA: TGTGCCAGCAGTTACTCGATTCCAGGACGGATGAACACTGAAGCTTTCTTT.

There are a few counts of this clonotype. The rearrangement uses TRBV20-1 and TRBJ2-3, with 10 bases identical to TRBD2. Germline V gene sequence: CDR1 DFQATT, CDR2 SNEGSKA (reference sequence). Trimming removed 3 bases from V and 2 bases from J; junction bases left unmatched: 2. CDR3 length: 14 amino acids. Written as DNA, the CDR3 is TGCAGTGCTAGGGGACTAGCGTACACAGATACGCAGTATTTT. It yields the protein CSARGLAYTDTQYF.

This clonotype was found many times. V is TRBV6-5 and J is TRBJ2-7; TRBD1 is a possible D gene (6 bases). This CDR3 spans 15 amino acids. V lost 2 bases and J lost 3, with 14 bases in between. The germline V gene encodes CDR1 MNHEY and CDR2 SVGAGI. In DNA form, the CDR3 reads TGTGCCAGCAGTTACCTAACAGGGAGCGACTACGAGCAGTACTTC. Translation: CASSYLTGSDYEQYF.

At least ten counts were recorded for this clonotype. The gene calls are TRBV5-6 and TRBJ2-3, with 7 bases identical to TRBD1. The germline CDR1 and CDR2 sequences are SGHDT and YYEEEE. CDR3 size: 14 residues. V shed 4 bases and J 0 bases; nucleotides not matched to a gene: 2. CDR3 DNA sequence: TGTGCCAGCAGCAAGGGGGCTAGCACAGATACGCAGTATTTT. Its translation: CASSKGASTDTQYF.

This clonotype showed up many times. This chain links TRBV30 with TRBJ1-6, with D possibly TRBD1 on 6 matching bases. Per germline, CDR1 GTSNPN and CDR2 SVGIG (reference sequence). V was trimmed by 3 bases and J by 7 bases, leaving 10 bases between them. This CDR3 is built from 13 residues. As DNA, the CDR3 is TGTGCCTGGAGACAGGGCTGGAATTCACCCCTCCACTTT. This translates into CAWRQGWNSPLHF.

This clonotype showed up just a few times. This rearrangement joins TRBV12-3 or TRBV12-4 to TRBJ2-7, with a tentative D call TRBD1 (6 bases). Trimming removed 5 bases at V and 6 bases at J, with 8 bases between. The CDR3 spans 11 residues. The CDR3 loop is CASSPGVEQYF. In DNA, the CDR3 is TGTGCCAGCAGTCCAGGGGTCGAGCAGTACTTC.

A few counts support this clonotype. The rearrangement joins TRBV11-2 to TRBJ1-5, with D unclear. The ends were cut back, 0 bases at V and 2 bases at J, with 5 bases in the middle. Germline CDR1 is SGHAT and CDR2 is FQNNGV. The CDR3 covers 14 residues. The CDR3 DNA reads as TGTGCCAGCAGCTTAGATAACGGCAATCAGCCCCAGCATTTT. Protein product: CASSLDNGNQPQHF.

The rearrangement links TRBV28 to TRBJ1-2; a weak D match, TRBD1 (6 bases). Per germline, CDR1 MDHEN and CDR2 SYDVKM. The CDR3 length is 14 residues. Trimming removed 5 bases from V and 4 bases from J, with 14 bases in between. The CDR3 loop is CASSAQQGFYGYTF. The CDR3 DNA follows: TGTGCCAGCAGTGCGCAACAGGGTTTCTATGGCTACACCTTC.

V is TRBV10-3 and J is TRBJ1-2; 9 positions match TRBD1. Germline assignment: CDR1 ENHRY and CDR2 SYGVKD. The V segment lost 5 bases and the J segment 11 bases; nucleotides outside the gene matches: 9. The CDR3 consists of 13 residues. CDR3 protein: CAISYRDREGYTF. The CDR3 DNA sequence: TGTGCCATCAGTTACCGGGACAGGGAAGGATACACCTTC.

This clonotype was counted many times. The chain uses TRBV6-1 and TRBJ1-2; 9 nucleotides agree with TRBD1. The CDR3 runs to 15 residues. The V gene's germline CDR1 is MNHNS and CDR2 SASEGT. J lost 4 bases, V lost 6 bases, and 9 bases had no gene match. Here the CDR3 reads CASRGTGREGYGYTF. For the CDR3, the DNA is TGTGCCAGCAGGGGGACAGGGCGCGAGGGCTATGGCTACACCTTC.

The table lists this clonotype with many counts. The chain couples TRBV3-1 to TRBJ2-3, with D unclear. The CDR3 runs 11 residues. CDR1 is LGHDT and CDR2 is YNNKEL in the germline V gene (reference sequence). Trimming shortened V by 6 bases and J by 3 bases, and 4 bases separated the two germline ends. CDR3 sequence (DNA): TGTGCCAGCAGAGGTACAGATACGCAGTATTTT. Residues: CASRGTDTQYF.

The CDR3 DNA reads as TGCAGTGCTACCCTAGCGGGAGATGAGCAGTTCTTC. Encoded protein: CSATLAGDEQFF. The chain carries TRBV20-1 and TRBJ2-1; 10 bases line up with TRBD2. Trimming at V came to 4 bases and at J to 8 bases, leaving 2 bases not matched to a gene. CDR3 length equals 12 residues. CDR1 and CDR2 from the germline V gene are DFQATT and SNEGSKA (reference sequence).